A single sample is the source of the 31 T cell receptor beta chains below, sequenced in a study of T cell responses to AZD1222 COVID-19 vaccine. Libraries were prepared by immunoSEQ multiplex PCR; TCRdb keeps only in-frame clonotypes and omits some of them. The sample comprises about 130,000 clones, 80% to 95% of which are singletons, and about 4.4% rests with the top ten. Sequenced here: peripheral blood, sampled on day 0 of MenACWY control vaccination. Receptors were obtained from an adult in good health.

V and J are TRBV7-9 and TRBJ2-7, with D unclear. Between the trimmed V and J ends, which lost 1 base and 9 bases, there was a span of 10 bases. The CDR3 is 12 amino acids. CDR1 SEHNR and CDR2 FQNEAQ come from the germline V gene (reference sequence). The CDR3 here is CASSLEAIGQYF. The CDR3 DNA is TGTGCCAGCAGCTTAGAAGCCATTGGGCAGTACTTC.

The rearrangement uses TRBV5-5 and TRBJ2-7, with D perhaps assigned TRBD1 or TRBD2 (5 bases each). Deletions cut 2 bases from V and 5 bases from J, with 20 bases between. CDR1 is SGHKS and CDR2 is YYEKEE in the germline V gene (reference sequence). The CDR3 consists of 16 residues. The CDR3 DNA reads TGTGCCAGCAGCTTTGATCCGGGACCCCTGCGGCACGAGCAGTACGTC. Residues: CASSFDPGPLRHEQYV.

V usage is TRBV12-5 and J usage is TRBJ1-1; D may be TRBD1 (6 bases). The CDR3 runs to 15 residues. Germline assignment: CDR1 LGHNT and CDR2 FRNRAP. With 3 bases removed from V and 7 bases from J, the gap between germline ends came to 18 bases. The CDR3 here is CASGFTGGGGVEAFF. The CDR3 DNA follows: TGTGCTAGTGGTTTTACTGGGGGAGGGGGTGTTGAAGCTTTCTTT.

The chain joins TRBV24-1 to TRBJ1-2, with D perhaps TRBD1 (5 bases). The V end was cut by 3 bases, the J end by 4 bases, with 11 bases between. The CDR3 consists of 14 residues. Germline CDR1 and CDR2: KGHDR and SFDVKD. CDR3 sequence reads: CATSDGGTSYGYTF. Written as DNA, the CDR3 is TGTGCCACCAGTGATGGTGGGACGTCCTATGGCTACACCTTC.

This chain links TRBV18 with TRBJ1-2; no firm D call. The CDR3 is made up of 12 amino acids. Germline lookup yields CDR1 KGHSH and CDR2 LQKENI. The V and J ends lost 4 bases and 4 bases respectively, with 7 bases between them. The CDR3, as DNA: TGTGCCAGCTCACAGGGAGGCTATGGCTACACCTTC. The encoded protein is CASSQGGYGYTF.

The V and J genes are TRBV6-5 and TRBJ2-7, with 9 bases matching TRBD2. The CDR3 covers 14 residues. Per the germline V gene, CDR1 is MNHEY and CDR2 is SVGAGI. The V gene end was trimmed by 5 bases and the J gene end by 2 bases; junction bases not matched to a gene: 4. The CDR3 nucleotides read TGTGCCAGCAGTAACTTAGCGGGAGCCTACGAGCAGTACTTC. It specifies CASSNLAGAYEQYF.

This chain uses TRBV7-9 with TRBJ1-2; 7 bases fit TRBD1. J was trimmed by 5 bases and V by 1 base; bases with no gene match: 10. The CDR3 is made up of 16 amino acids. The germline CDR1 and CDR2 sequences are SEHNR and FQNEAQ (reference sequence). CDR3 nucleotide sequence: TGTGCCAGCAGCTTAGTTGAGAGGGGGCGCAGTTATGGCTACACCTTC. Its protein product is CASSLVERGRSYGYTF. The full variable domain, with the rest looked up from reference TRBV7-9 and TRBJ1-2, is DTGVSQNPRHKITKRGQNVTFRCDPISEHNRLYWYRQTLGQGPEFLTYFQNEAQLEKSRLLSDRFSAERPKGSFSTLEIQRTEQGDSAMYLCASSLVERGRSYGYTFGSGTRLTVV.

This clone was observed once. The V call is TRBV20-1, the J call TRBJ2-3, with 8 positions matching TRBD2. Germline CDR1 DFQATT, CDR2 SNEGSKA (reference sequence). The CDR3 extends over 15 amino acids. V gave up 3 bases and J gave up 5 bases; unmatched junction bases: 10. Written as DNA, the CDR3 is TGCAGTGCTAGTTCCAGACTAGCGAGACGAGATACGCAGTATTTT. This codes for CSASSRLARRDTQYF.

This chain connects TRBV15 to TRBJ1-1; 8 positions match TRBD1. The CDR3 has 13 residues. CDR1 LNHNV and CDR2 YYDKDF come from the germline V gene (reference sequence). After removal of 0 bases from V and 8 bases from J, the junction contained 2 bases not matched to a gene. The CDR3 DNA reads TGTGCCACCAGCAGAGATCGACAGGGGGAAGCTTTCTTT. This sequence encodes CATSRDRQGEAFF.

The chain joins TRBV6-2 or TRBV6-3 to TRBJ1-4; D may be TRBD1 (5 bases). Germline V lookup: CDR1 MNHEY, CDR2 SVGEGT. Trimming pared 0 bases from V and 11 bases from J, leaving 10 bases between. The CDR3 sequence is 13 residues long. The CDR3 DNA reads TGTGCCAGCAGTTACTCGGGGGGACCCAAACTGTTTTTT. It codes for CASSYSGGPKLFF.

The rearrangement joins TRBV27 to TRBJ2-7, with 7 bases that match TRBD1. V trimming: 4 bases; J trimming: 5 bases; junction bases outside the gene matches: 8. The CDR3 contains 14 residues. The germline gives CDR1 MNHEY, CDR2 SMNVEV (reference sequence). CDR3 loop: CASSSTGTVHEQYV. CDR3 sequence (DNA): TGTGCCAGCAGTTCCACGGGGACAGTCCACGAGCAGTACGTC.

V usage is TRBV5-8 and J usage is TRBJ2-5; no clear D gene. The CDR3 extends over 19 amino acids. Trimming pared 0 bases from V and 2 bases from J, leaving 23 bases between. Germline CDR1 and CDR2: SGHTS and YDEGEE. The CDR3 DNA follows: TGTGCCAGCAGCTTGGCGGTTGTTCGGAAAACCTCCCCACAAGAGACCCAGTACTTC. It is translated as CASSLAVVRKTSPQETQYF.

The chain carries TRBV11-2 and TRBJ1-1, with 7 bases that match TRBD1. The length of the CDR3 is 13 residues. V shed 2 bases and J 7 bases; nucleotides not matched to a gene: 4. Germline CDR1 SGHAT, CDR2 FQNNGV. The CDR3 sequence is CASSLKTGLEAFF. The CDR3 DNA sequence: TGTGCCAGCAGCTTAAAGACAGGGCTTGAAGCTTTCTTT.

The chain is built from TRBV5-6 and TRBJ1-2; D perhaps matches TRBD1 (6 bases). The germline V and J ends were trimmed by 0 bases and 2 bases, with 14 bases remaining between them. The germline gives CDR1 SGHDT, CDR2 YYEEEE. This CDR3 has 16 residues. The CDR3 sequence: CASSLGMGTQNYGYTF. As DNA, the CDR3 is TGTGCCAGCAGCTTGGGGATGGGGACACAGAACTATGGCTACACCTTC.

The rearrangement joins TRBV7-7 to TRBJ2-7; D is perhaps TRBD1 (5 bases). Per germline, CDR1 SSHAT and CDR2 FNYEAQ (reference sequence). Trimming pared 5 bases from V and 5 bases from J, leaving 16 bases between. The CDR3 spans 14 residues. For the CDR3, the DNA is TGTGCCAGCAGCCCGATCGGCGAGGACAACGAGCAGTACTTC. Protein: CASSPIGEDNEQYF.

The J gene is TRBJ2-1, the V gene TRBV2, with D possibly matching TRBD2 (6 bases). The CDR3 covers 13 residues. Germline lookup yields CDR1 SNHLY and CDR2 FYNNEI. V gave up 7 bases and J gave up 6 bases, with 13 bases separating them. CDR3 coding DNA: TGTGCCAGCACACGGGGGATGGCCAATGAGCAGTTCTTC. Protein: CASTRGMANEQFF.

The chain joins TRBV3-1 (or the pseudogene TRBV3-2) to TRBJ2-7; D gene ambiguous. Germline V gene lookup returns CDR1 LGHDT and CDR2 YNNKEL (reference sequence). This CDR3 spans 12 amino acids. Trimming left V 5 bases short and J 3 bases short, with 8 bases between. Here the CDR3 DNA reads TGTGCCAGCAGCTCCCTCGGCTACGAGCAGTACTTC. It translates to CASSSLGYEQYF.

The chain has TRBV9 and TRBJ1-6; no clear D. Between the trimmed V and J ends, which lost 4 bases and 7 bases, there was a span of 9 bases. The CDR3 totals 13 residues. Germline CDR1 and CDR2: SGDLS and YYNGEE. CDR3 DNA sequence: TGTGCCAGCAGCCGGGGAACAAATTCACCCCTCCACTTT. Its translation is CASSRGTNSPLHF.

The CDR3: CASSSDSYFTEAFF. The CDR3 nucleotides read TGCGCCAGCAGCTCCGACAGCTACTTCACTGAAGCTTTCTTT. The chain recombines TRBV5-1 with TRBJ1-1, with D possibly TRBD1 on 5 matching bases. Germline CDR1 is SGHRS and CDR2 is YFSETQ. Between the trimmed V and J ends, which lost 3 bases and 4 bases, there was a span of 13 bases. This CDR3 has 14 amino acids.

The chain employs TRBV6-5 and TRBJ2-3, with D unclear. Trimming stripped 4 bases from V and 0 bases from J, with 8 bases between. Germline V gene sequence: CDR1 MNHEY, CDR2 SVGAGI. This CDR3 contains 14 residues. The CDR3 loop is CASSSAISTDTQYF. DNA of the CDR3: TGTGCCAGCAGTTCCGCAATTAGCACAGATACGCAGTATTTT.

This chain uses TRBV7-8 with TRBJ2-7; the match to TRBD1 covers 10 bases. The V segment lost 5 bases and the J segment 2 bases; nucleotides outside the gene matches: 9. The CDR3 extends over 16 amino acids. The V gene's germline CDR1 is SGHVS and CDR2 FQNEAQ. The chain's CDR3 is CASSPPPGQGTYEQYF. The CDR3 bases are TGTGCCAGCAGCCCCCCCCCGGGACAGGGGACCTACGAGCAGTACTTC.

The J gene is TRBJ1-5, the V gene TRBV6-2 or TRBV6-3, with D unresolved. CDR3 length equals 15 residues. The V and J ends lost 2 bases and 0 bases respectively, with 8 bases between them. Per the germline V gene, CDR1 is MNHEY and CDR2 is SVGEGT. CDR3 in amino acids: CASSYEQISNQPQHF. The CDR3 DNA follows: TGTGCCAGCAGTTACGAACAGATTAGCAATCAGCCCCAGCATTTT.

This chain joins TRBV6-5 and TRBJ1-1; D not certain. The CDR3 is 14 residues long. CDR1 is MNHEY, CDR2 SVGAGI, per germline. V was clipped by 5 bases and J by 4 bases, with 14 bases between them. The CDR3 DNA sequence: TGTGCCAGCAGTCCCGTCGTATTGGGCACTGAAGCTTTCTTT. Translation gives CASSPVVLGTEAFF.

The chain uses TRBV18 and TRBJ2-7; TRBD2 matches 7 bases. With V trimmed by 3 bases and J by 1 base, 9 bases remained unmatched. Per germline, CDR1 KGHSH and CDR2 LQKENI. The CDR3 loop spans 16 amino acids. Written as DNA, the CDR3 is TGTGCCAGCTCACCCCAGGCTAGCGGTCCATCCTACGAGCAGTACTTC. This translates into CASSPQASGPSYEQYF.

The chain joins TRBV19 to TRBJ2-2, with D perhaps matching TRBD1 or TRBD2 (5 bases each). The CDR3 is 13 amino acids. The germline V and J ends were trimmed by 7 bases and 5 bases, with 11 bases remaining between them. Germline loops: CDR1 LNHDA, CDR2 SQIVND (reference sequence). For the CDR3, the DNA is TGTGCCAGTAAGGACTGGGGGACCGGGGAGCTGTTTTTT. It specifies CASKDWGTGELFF.

In DNA form, the CDR3 reads TGTGCCAGCAGCTTAGTGGCTAGTCGGCAAGAGACCCAGTACTTC. Translated: CASSLVASRQETQYF. The chain couples TRBV11-1 to TRBJ2-5; no definite D call. This CDR3 contains 15 residues. Trimming took 1 base from V and 2 from J, leaving 11 bases between them. Germline lookup yields CDR1 SGHAT and CDR2 FQDESV (reference sequence).

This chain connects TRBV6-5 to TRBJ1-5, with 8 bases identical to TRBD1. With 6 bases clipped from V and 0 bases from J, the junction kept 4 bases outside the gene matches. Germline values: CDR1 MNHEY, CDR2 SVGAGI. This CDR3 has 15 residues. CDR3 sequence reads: CASRHRGNSNQPQHF. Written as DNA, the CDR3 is TGTGCCAGCAGGCACAGGGGGAATAGCAATCAGCCCCAGCATTTT.

DNA for the CDR3: TGTGCCAGCAGCAAAATCCACCGGCGAGGTGGGGGGCACGAGCAGTACGTC. Its translation: CASSKIHRRGGGHEQYV. The rearrangement uses TRBV21-1 and TRBJ2-7. TRBV21-1 has pseudogene status. This CDR3 spans 17 amino acids.

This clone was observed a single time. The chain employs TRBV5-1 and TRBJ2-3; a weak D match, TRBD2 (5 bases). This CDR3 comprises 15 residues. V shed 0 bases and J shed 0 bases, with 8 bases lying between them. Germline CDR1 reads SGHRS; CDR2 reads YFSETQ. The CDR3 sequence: CASSLGLASTDTQYF. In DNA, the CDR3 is TGCGCCAGCAGCTTGGGGCTAGCTAGCACAGATACGCAGTATTTT.

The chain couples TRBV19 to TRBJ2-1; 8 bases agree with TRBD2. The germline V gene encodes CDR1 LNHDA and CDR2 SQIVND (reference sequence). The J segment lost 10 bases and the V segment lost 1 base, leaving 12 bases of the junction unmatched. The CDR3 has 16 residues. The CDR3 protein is CASSIAGSGRIWEQFF. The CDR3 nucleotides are TGTGCCAGTAGTATAGCTGGGAGCGGGAGAATTTGGGAGCAGTTCTTC. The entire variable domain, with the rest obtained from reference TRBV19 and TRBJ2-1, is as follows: DGGITQSPKYLFRKEGQNVTLSCEQNLNHDAMYWYRQDPGQGLRLIYYSQIVNDFQKGDIAEGYSVSREKKESFPLTVTSAQKNPTAFYLCASSIAGSGRIWEQFFGPGTRLTVL.

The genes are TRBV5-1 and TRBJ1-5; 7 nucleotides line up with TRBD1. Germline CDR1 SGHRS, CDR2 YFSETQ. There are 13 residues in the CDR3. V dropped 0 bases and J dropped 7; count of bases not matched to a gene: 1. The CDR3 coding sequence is TGCGCCAGCAGCTTGGGACAGGGACAGCCCCAGCATTTT. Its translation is CASSLGQGQPQHF.